This T cell receptor (beta chain) came from a study of cytomegalovirus exposure and HLA in healthy donors. Remarks on this clone: As yet, its antigen is unknown.

Germline-derived CDR1 and CDR2 are MNHEY and SMNVEV (reference sequence). J was trimmed by 8 bases and V by 3 bases; bases with no gene match: 6. The CDR3 is made up of 16 amino acids. Repertoires were generated with immunoSEQ multiplex PCR, while TCRdb's copy carries only in-frame clones and drops some. The sample includes tens of thousands of clones, roughly nine tenths of them seen just once. Findings of the study overall: Among TCR sequences, most were rare, though some public TCRs appeared in many donors. Clusters of TCRs from the first cohort tended to co-occur in the roughly 120 validation repertoires (as a later analysis found).

This sequence originates from a woman aged 30 to 39 in good health and CMV-seronegative. The sample taken for sequencing was PBMCs. The V gene is TRBV27, the J gene TRBJ2-2, with 13 nucleotides matching TRBD2. CDR3 loop: CASSLGLAGSSGELFF. DNA of the CDR3: TGTGCCAGCAGTTTGGGACTAGCGGGATCTTCTGGGGAGCTGTTTTTT.